Below, one TCR beta chain is given with its context. Its specificity is unknown. The data were taken from a study of T cells in localized non-small cell lung cancer. Study findings and constraints: Appearance in adjacent lung was seen for a median about 58 of the top 100 tumor clones. Heterogeneity within the tumor remains possible, as just one region underwent sequencing. Peak T cell clonality was found in uninvolved adjacent lung, exceeding tumor.

Assay used: immunoSEQ multiplex PCR; TCRdb lists only in-frame clones, some missing. In the table there are 30,000 to 50,000 clones, roughly three quarters of which are singletons. The source is a woman aged 40-70 years with stage II squamous cell lung carcinoma. Here the sequenced sample was PBMCs, taken before any cancer treatment.

The CDR3 is CASSFRQEGFITF. In nucleotides, the CDR3 is TGTGCCAGCAGCTTCAGACAGGAGGGATTCATCACCTTC. The rearrangement joins TRBV7-9 to TRBJ1-2, with a possible D match to TRBD1 (6 bases). Per the germline V gene, CDR1 is SEHNR and CDR2 is FQNEAQ (reference sequence). The CDR3 spans 13 residues. The V end lost 3 bases, the J end lost 13 bases, and 18 bases lay between the germline ends.